This record covers a single TCR beta chain. As originally analysed: Quantification of nucleated cells was approximated via reference gene primer amplification. TCRdb keeps only in-frame clones here, not all; method: immunoSEQ multiplex PCR. That table is the source of V, J and clone size, and D and trimming were worked out from the DNA. This table holds under 150,000 clones, over 70% found once. This sample is drawn from a study of blood T cell repertoires in COVID-19. Study-level background: Sites in the United States, Italy and Spain provided acute and convalescent COVID-19 samples. Sources were T cells, B-cell-depleted T cells, or PBMCs; the material itself was cDNA or gDNA.

CDR3 length: 14 amino acids. V was clipped by 5 bases and J by 1 base, with 8 bases between them. CDR1 is LNHNV, CDR2 YYDKDF, per germline (reference sequence). Material: peripheral blood. The TCR was taken from a man between 45 and 60 years old with acute or convalescent COVID-19. This chain joins TRBV15 and TRBJ2-2; maybe TRBD1 (5 bases). The CDR3 is CATSLTENTGELFF. The CDR3 nucleotides read TGTGCCACCAGCCTGACAGAGAACACCGGGGAGCTGTTTTTT. Drawing the rest from reference TRBV15 and TRBJ2-2, the complete variable domain is DAMVIQNPRYQVTQFGKPVTLSCSQTLNHNVMYWYQQKSSQAPKLLFHYYDKDFNNEADTPDNFQSRRPNTSFCFLDIRSPGLGDTAMYLCATSLTENTGELFFGEGSRLTVL.